The present entry profiles one T cell receptor (beta chain) with its context. Its antigen is still unknown. The entry originates in a study of shared clonotypes between healthy human individuals. Healthy and HIV-negative, the adult donors had no recent acute infections or vaccinations. Findings and caveats of the study: Memory subsets generally showed smaller estimated richness than naive subsets did.

The CDR3 loop spans 14 amino acids. Germline V gene data show CDR1 as MNHNY and CDR2 as SVGAGI (reference sequence). The V and J ends lost 8 bases and 5 bases, in that order; junction bases with no gene match: 12. Deep-level running was used for the assay. Several immunoSEQ plates received, in even portions, the genomic DNA of each subset. Profiled with immunoSEQ multiplex PCR; TCRdb holds only in-frame clones, not every one. Of about 520,000 clones listed, roughly 95% are singletons. This clonotype was obtained from a woman younger than 45 in good health. This chain uses TRBV6-6 with TRBJ2-7, with 7 bases identical to TRBD2. The sequencing sample was made of naive CD4+ T cells sorted from blood. Noted subset: CD45RA+ positively selected. The CDR3 coding sequence is TGTGCCAGCGTAGACTCTTCGCGGGAGCACGAGCAGTACTTC. Its translation is CASVDSSREHEQYF.